This TCR beta chain originates from a study of T cells expressing NK-cell markers. The V gene's germline CDR1 is SGHRS and CDR2 YFSETQ. CDR3 length: 14 residues. Following a re-call of the 5' RACE reads, TCRdb has one entry per CDR3 protein and lacks DNA. The repertoire table contains about 460,000 distinct CDR3 sequences. The chain links TRBV5-1 to TRBJ2-2; TCRdb indicates TRBD2, and absent DNA this call remains unverified. The sequence derives from a woman in her forties or fifties in good health. Source material: blood T cells: a sorted CD56 or NKG2C T cell subset, CD4+ or CD8+ T cells, or bulk PBMC T cells (not recorded which). The CDR3 reads CASSPSGSGGELFF.